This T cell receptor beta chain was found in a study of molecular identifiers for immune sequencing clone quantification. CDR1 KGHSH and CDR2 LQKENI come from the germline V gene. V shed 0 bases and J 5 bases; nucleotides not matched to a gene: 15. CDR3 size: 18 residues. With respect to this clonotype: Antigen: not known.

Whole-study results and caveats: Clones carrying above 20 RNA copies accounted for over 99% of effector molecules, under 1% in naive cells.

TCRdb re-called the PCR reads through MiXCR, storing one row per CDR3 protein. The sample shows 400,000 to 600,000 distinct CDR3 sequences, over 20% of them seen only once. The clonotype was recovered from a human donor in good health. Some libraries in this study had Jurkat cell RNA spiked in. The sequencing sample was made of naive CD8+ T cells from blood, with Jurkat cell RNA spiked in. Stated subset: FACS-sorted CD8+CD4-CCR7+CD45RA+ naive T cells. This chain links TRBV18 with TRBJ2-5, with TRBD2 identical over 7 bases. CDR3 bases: TGTGCCAGCTCACCACCCGCTAGCGGCTATAAGGCGTGGGAGACCCAGTACTTC. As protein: CASSPPASGYKAWETQYF.